This T cell receptor (beta chain) was recovered during a study of blood T cell repertoires in COVID-19. This clone was observed a single time. TCRdb keeps only in-frame clones here, not all; method: immunoSEQ multiplex PCR. The data hold a few hundred thousand clones, with 80% to 90% observed a single time. The CDR3 extends over 13 amino acids. Looked up from germline, CDR1 is SEHNR and CDR2 is FQNEAQ (reference sequence). V was cut by 5 bases and J by 1 base, with 8 bases left in between. Those enrolled, adults aged roughly 18 to 95 years, came from 24 US areas. Sequenced input: PBMCs or T cells enriched from blood (not recorded which). The clonotype was recovered from a middle-aged woman with acute COVID-19. The chain uses TRBV7-9 and TRBJ1-1; D not certain. The CDR3 nucleotides are TGTGCCAGCAGCCCCAGACAGAACACTGAAGCTTTCTTT. This translates into CASSPRQNTEAFF.